This TCR beta chain was recorded in a study of shared clonotypes between healthy human individuals. Per the germline V gene, CDR1 is MGHRA and CDR2 is YSYEKL. This CDR3 comprises 17 residues. J gave up 4 bases and V 1 base, and 4 bases lay outside the gene matches. About 30,000 T cell genomes, or about 300 ng DNA, went into replicate PCRs of unsorted PBMC. Authors' analysis steps: Without quality scores, immunoSEQ junctional reads could not be filtered like full-length reads. Repertoires were generated with immunoSEQ multiplex PCR, while TCRdb's copy carries only in-frame clones and drops some. V, J and clone size are those of that table, while D and trimming were read from the DNA. The sample consists of fewer than 550,000 clones, around 79% of them appearing once.

The chain couples TRBV4-1 to TRBJ2-3; 14 positions agree with TRBD2. The sample comprised PBMCs. This sequence was found in a woman in her thirties or forties in good health. Some clones in this sample may be carry-over from other donors' samples. The CDR3 region has the DNA TGCGCCAGCAGCCAAGTCGGGACTAGCGGGAGAGCAGATACGCAGTATTTT. Encoded protein: CASSQVGTSGRADTQYF.